Included here is one T cell receptor (beta chain) sequence, with context. This record comes from a study of blood T cell repertoires in COVID-19. Study information: The origin of the acute and convalescent COVID-19 samples was the United States, Italy and Spain. PBMCs, B-cell-depleted T cells, or T cells were the source of the cDNA or gDNA that made up the material.

In the original analysis: Amplification of reference gene primers provided the estimated nucleated cell counts. Profiling relied on immunoSEQ multiplex PCR, and the TCRdb table lists in-frame clones only, not all of them. The DNA was the basis for D and trimming; V, J and clone size are from that table. Of about 70,000 clones detected, nearly 80% appear once; the ten largest clones hold 5% to 7.5%. V lost 5 bases and J lost 8, with 24 bases in between. The CDR3 spans 16 residues. Per the germline V gene, CDR1 is SEHNR and CDR2 is FQNEAQ (reference sequence). Specimen: peripheral blood. The V and J genes are TRBV7-9 and TRBJ1-1, with no clear D. The receptor comes from a woman in her sixties or seventies with acute or convalescent COVID-19. CDR3 residues: CASSPWGGGKTNEAFF. The CDR3 DNA follows: TGTGCCAGCAGCCCCTGGGGAGGAGGGAAAACAAACGAAGCTTTCTTT.